These T cell receptor beta chains were read from a single sample in a study of blood T cell repertoires in COVID-19. Clones were read by immunoSEQ multiplex PCR, and TCRdb kept only the in-frame ones, dropping some. The sample contains 250,000 or so clones, 85% of which appear only once. Sequenced: peripheral blood. The receptors were gathered from a woman aged 55-75 years with active or convalescent COVID-19. Each CDR3 is given with its conserved first and last residue. The D gene is left open where the match is weak. Clone size is stated in some rows and not others, as once, few, many or a class when expanded.

v_gene,j_gene,abundance,d_gene,len,CDR3nt,CDR3aa
TRBV24-1,TRBJ2-1,.,.,12,TGTGCCACCTGCCAAGGGGGGGATGAGCAGTTCTTC,CATCQGGDEQFF
TRBV2,TRBJ1-6,.,TRBD1,18,TGTGCCAGCAGTAACCCTCCTCTTGGGGGACAGGGTTATTCACCCCTCCACTTT,CASSNPPLGGQGYSPLHF
TRBV10-3,TRBJ1-4,.,TRBD1,16,TGTGCCATCAGTGAGTCCTCCGGGACAGGGGATGAAAAACTGTTTTTT,CAISESSGTGDEKLFF
TRBV18,TRBJ2-2,.,TRBD2,16,TGTGCCAGCTCAGGAGGACTAGCGGGCCTCACCGGGGAGCTGTTTTTT,CASSGGLAGLTGELFF
TRBV5-5,TRBJ2-2,few,.,15,TGTGCCAGCAGCTTTTCCAGTTCGAACACCGGGGAGCTGTTTTTT,CASSFSSSNTGELFF
TRBV6-6,TRBJ2-7,.,TRBD2,14,TGTGCCAGCAGTTCAGGACTAGCGGGATACGAGCAGTACTTC,CASSSGLAGYEQYF
TRBV18,TRBJ2-7,few,TRBD2,14,TGTGCCAGCTCACCAAAGCGGGAGCCCCACGAGCAGTACTTC,CASSPKREPHEQYF
TRBV18,TRBJ2-3,.,.,14,TGTGCCAGCTCAGGGGGGTTGGACACAGATACGCAGTATTTT,CASSGGLDTDTQYF
TRBV5-1,TRBJ2-7,once,.,15,TGCGCCAGCAGCCCCTTGAGGGTGGGCTCCTACGAGCAGTACTTC,CASSPLRVGSYEQYF
TRBV5-6,TRBJ1-2,.,.,13,TGTGCCAGCAGCTTGGGACAGCACTATGGCTACACCTTC,CASSLGQHYGYTF
TRBV6-6,TRBJ1-6,.,.,14,TGTGCCAGCACCTCGGAGGGGGGGATAATCCCCCTCCACTTT,CASTSEGGIIPLHF
TRBV5-6,TRBJ2-5,.,TRBD2,17,TGTGCCAGCAGCTTGGCCGGACTAGCGGGGGGGCAGGAGACCCAGTACTTC,CASSLAGLAGGQETQYF
TRBV15,TRBJ2-7,once,TRBD1,14,TGTGCCACCCGGGCGACAGGGTCGACCTACGAGCAGTACTTC,CATRATGSTYEQYF
TRBV7-8,TRBJ2-7,few,.,16,TGTGCCAGCAGCCCATTGGGGGGAAGGAGCTCCTACGAGCAGTACTTC,CASSPLGGRSSYEQYF
TRBV24-1,TRBJ2-1,.,TRBD2,16,TGTGCCACCAGTGATACTCTAGCGGGAGCAAGGTATGAGCAGTTCTTC,CATSDTLAGARYEQFF
TRBV19,TRBJ2-2,.,.,18,TGTGCCAGTAGTATTTCGGCTAGCAGAGATACGAACACCGGGGAGCTGTTTTTT,CASSISASRDTNTGELFF
TRBV29-1,TRBJ2-5,.,.,15,TGCAGCGTTGAAGACCCGGGAGCTAATCGGGAGACCCAGTACTTC,CSVEDPGANRETQYF
TRBV7-9,TRBJ2-5,once,.,15,TGTGCCAGCAGCTTAGGACGCCGGGAGCAAGAGACCCAGTACTTC,CASSLGRREQETQYF
TRBV9,TRBJ2-3,.,TRBD2,15,TGTGCCAGCAGCGTAGATACGGGAGGTGCAGATACGCAGTATTTT,CASSVDTGGADTQYF
TRBV6-6,TRBJ1-2,.,.,11,TGTGCCAGCAGCTCCAGCGGGGGCTACACCTTC,CASSSSGGYTF
TRBV6-2/TRBV6-3,TRBJ2-3,.,TRBD2,15,TGTGCCAGCAGCCCCGACTTAGCGGGAATAGATACGCAGTATTTT,CASSPDLAGIDTQYF
TRBV7-9,TRBJ2-4,few,.,15,TGTGCCAGCAGCGCCGGGGCGGGGTCACGAAACATTCAGTACTTC,CASSAGAGSRNIQYF
TRBV11-2,TRBJ2-5,.,.,15,TGTGCCAGCAGCTTAAAGGGCCCGCGGGGAGAGACCCAGTACTTC,CASSLKGPRGETQYF
TRBV5-1,TRBJ1-1,.,.,13,TGCGCCAGCAGCTTGGAACAGAACACTGAAGCTTTCTTT,CASSLEQNTEAFF
TRBV5-1,TRBJ2-6,.,TRBD1,17,TGCGCCAGCAGCCCCACGACAGGGGGCTCTGGGGCCAACGTCCTGACTTTC,CASSPTTGGSGANVLTF
TRBV6-6,TRBJ1-6,.,TRBD1,15,TGTGCCAGCAGTTACGCCGGGACAGGGGAATCACCCCTCCACTTT,CASSYAGTGESPLHF
TRBV7-2,TRBJ2-6,.,.,16,TGTGCCAGCAGCCCGGCGGGGAGCTCTGGGGCCAACGTCCTGACTTTC,CASSPAGSSGANVLTF
TRBV7-9,TRBJ2-3,.,.,16,TGTGCCAGCAGCCCTGGGACTTACCAGACCACAGATACGCAGTATTTT,CASSPGTYQTTDTQYF
TRBV28,TRBJ1-1,.,.,13,TGTGCCGGGGCCATTGGCAGTAACACTGAAGCTTTCTTT,CAGAIGSNTEAFF
TRBV4-1,TRBJ2-5,.,TRBD2,18,TGCGCCAGCAGCCCGGGACTAGCGGGAGGTGGTTTTGTAGAGACCCAGTACTTC,CASSPGLAGGGFVETQYF
TRBV6-5,TRBJ1-2,once,TRBD1,15,TGTGCCAGCAGGATTTCGACAGGGGAAAACTATGGCTACACCTTC,CASRISTGENYGYTF
TRBV5-1,TRBJ2-1,.,TRBD1,16,TGCGCCAGCAGCTTGGCCAACAGGGGTGGATCGAATGAGCAGTTCTTC,CASSLANRGGSNEQFF
TRBV5-1,TRBJ2-2,large,.,13,TGCGCCAGCAGCGATCAGGGGCCCGGGGAGCTGTTTTTT,CASSDQGPGELFF
TRBV6-5,TRBJ2-4,.,.,15,TGTGCCAGCTCCGCTAGCCCCCTCCGCCGAGACATTCAGTACTTC,CASSASPLRRDIQYF
TRBV3-1/TRBV3-2,TRBJ1-4,.,.,15,TGTGCCAGCAGTTCGACAGTCGGTCCAAATGAAAAACTGTTTTTT,CASSSTVGPNEKLFF
TRBV18,TRBJ1-1,once,.,14,TGTGCCAGCTCACCGGGGGGGCTGGCGTTTGAAGCTTTCTTT,CASSPGGLAFEAFF
TRBV10-3,TRBJ1-1,.,TRBD1,14,TGTGCCACCGCAGGGACAGGGATGAACACTGAAGCTTTCTTT,CATAGTGMNTEAFF
TRBV7-3,TRBJ2-1,.,TRBD2,13,TGTGCCAGCAGCTCGGGACTAGCAAATGAGCAGTTCTTC,CASSSGLANEQFF
TRBV29-1,TRBJ2-2,.,.,11,TGCAGCGTTGAAGATCAGCGAGAGCTGTTTTTT,CSVEDQRELFF
TRBV11-2,TRBJ2-2,.,TRBD1,17,TGTGCCAGCAGCTTAAGCGGACAGGGAAAGTCCACCGGGGAGCTGTTTTTT,CASSLSGQGKSTGELFF
TRBV5-1,TRBJ2-1,.,TRBD2,16,TGCGCCAGCAGCCCACCGGGACTAGCGGGAGAGGGTGAGCAGTTCTTC,CASSPPGLAGEGEQFF
TRBV27,TRBJ2-4,.,TRBD2,21,TGTGCCAGCAGTTTGCCGGGACTAGCGGTGGGAGAGGGCTTAGCCAAAAACATTCAGTACTTC,CASSLPGLAVGEGLAKNIQYF
TRBV3-1/TRBV3-2,TRBJ2-2,.,.,14,TGTGCCAGCGCCGGACTAGCAGGGGGCGGGGAGCTGTTTTTT,CASAGLAGGGELFF
TRBV2,TRBJ2-2,few,TRBD1,14,TGTGCCAGCAGTGACAGGGGGCACACCGGGGAGCTGTTTTTT,CASSDRGHTGELFF
TRBV7-9,TRBJ1-2,.,.,12,TGTGCCAGCAGCCGAGACAGCTATGGCTACACCTTC,CASSRDSYGYTF
TRBV5-4,TRBJ1-1,.,.,16,TGTGCCAGCAGCTTGGCCGGGCGGCCGGCGGGCACTGAAGCTTTCTTT,CASSLAGRPAGTEAFF
TRBV4-1,TRBJ2-1,.,TRBD2,16,TGCGCCAGCAGCCAAGAATGGGGGGGTACCTACAATGAGCAGTTCTTC,CASSQEWGGTYNEQFF
TRBV15,TRBJ2-2,.,.,14,TGTGCCACTGCCAGCGGGCAGTCCACCGGGGAGCTGTTTTTT,CATASGQSTGELFF
TRBV6-5,TRBJ2-7,once,.,13,TGTGCCAGCACGCGGGAACACTCCTACGAGCAGTACTTC,CASTREHSYEQYF
TRBV5-1,TRBJ2-5,.,TRBD1,15,TGCGCCAGCAGCAGTTCCGGGACAGGATTAAGGGCCCAGTACTTC,CASSSSGTGLRAQYF
TRBV19,TRBJ1-5,once,.,16,TGTGCCAGTAGTATAGGCGGCCCGTCACCCAGTCAGCCCCAGCATTTT,CASSIGGPSPSQPQHF
TRBV29-1,TRBJ2-2,.,TRBD2,15,TGCAGCGCCTTACTAGCGGGGGTTAACACCGGGGAGCTGTTTTTT,CSALLAGVNTGELFF
TRBV6-5,TRBJ1-1,many,TRBD1,14,TGTGCCAGCAGCGACCGGACAGGCTACACTGAAGCTTTCTTT,CASSDRTGYTEAFF
TRBV18,TRBJ1-2,.,.,16,TGTGCCAGCTCACCACGTCCGAGGGCGAATAACTATGGCTACACCTTC,CASSPRPRANNYGYTF
TRBV28,TRBJ2-7,.,TRBD2,13,TGTGCCACCGGACTAGCGGCCCCTTGGGAGCAGTACTTC,CATGLAAPWEQYF
TRBV5-1,TRBJ2-1,.,.,17,TGCGCCAGCAGCCCACTATTAGCCGCGAGCTCCTACAATGAGCAGTTCTTC,CASSPLLAASSYNEQFF
TRBV5-1,TRBJ2-5,.,TRBD2,15,TGCGCCAGCGAACTAGCGGGGGGGCCAGGGGAGACCCAGTACTTC,CASELAGGPGETQYF
TRBV24-1,TRBJ2-3,.,TRBD2,16,TGTGCCACCAGTGATCACGGGAGGGCCAACACAGATACGCAGTATTTT,CATSDHGRANTDTQYF
TRBV2,TRBJ1-3,.,.,15,TGTGCCAGCAGTGAGGAACAGCACTCTGGAAACACCATATATTTT,CASSEEQHSGNTIYF